The next 12 T cell receptor beta chains were all read from a single sample in a study of siplizumab effects on memory and regulatory T cells. Only in-frame clones appear in the TCRdb table, and some are missing; sequencing was by immunoSEQ multiplex PCR. The sample lists roughly 100,000 clones; about 94% were seen once. Sequencing was done on a sample of CD4+ T cells sorted from blood. These receptors all stem from a human donor in good health.

The table lists this clone with a count of one. This rearrangement joins TRBV28 to TRBJ2-3, with TRBD1 matching 7 bases. The germline V gene encodes CDR1 MDHEN and CDR2 SYDVKM. With 5 bases clipped from V and 9 bases from J, the junction kept 8 bases outside the gene matches. The CDR3 covers 13 residues. The CDR3 bases are TGTGCCAGCAGTGCCGAGACAGGGACCACGCAGTATTTT. Translation gives CASSAETGTTQYF.

The chain recombines TRBV29-1 with TRBJ2-3; D possibly corresponds to TRBD2 (6 bases). Trimming removed 1 base from V and 0 bases from J, with 11 bases in between. The CDR3 loop spans 15 amino acids. Germline V CDR1 and CDR2: SQVTM, ANQGSEA. The CDR3 DNA follows: TGCAGCGTTGAAGCTCTAGCGACTAGCACAGATACGCAGTATTTT. Translated, it gives CSVEALATSTDTQYF.

The rearrangement links TRBV6-1 to TRBJ1-5; D not resolved. Germline CDR1 and CDR2: MNHNS and SASEGT. The V gene lost 4 bases and the J gene lost 0 bases, with 10 bases spanning the gap. CDR3 length: 15 residues. In DNA form, the CDR3 reads TGTGCCAGCAGTGGCTCGACGGATAGCAATCAGCCCCAGCATTTT. Its translation: CASSGSTDSNQPQHF.

The DNA for the CDR3 is TGTGCCAGCAGTGGGGGCTATGGCTACACCTTC. Its translation is CASSGGYGYTF. This chain connects TRBV6-4 to TRBJ1-2; D not resolved. The CDR3 spans 11 residues. V was cut by 4 bases and J by 4 bases, with 4 bases left in between. CDR1 MRHNA and CDR2 SNTAGT come from the germline V gene.

The chain employs TRBV18 and TRBJ1-1; TRBD1 aligns across 8 bases. The CDR3 is 15 amino acids. Germline V gene sequence: CDR1 KGHSH, CDR2 LQKENI. Losses at the gene ends were 3 bases for V and 6 bases for J; bases not matched to a gene: 9. DNA for the CDR3: TGTGCCAGCTCACCGGGACAGGAGGGTACCGCTGAAGCTTTCTTT. Its translation: CASSPGQEGTAEAFF.

The chain combines TRBV27 with TRBJ1-1; the D is unclear. Germline CDR1 MNHEY, CDR2 SMNVEV (reference sequence). V was pared by 3 bases and J by 1 base, with 6 bases between. The CDR3 totals 13 residues. The CDR3 bases are TGTGCCAGCAGTTTTACGGGGAACACTGAAGCTTTCTTT. This gives the protein CASSFTGNTEAFF.

The chain recombines TRBV6-4 with TRBJ2-3; possibly TRBD2 for D (6 bases). Trimming shortened V by 5 bases and J by 2 bases, and 17 bases separated the two germline ends. CDR1 and CDR2 from the germline V gene are MRHNA and SNTAGT. This CDR3 has 16 amino acids. This CDR3 reads CASSQQPGLLTDTQYF. The CDR3 bases are TGTGCCAGCAGTCAACAACCGGGACTCCTCACAGATACGCAGTATTTT.

The chain has TRBV6-6 and TRBJ1-2; TRBD1 aligns across 9 bases. The germline V gene has CDR1 MNHNY and CDR2 SVGAGI (reference sequence). This CDR3 region has 15 residues. With V trimmed by 6 bases and J by 6 bases, 11 bases remained unmatched. DNA for the CDR3: TGTGCCAGCAGCTCCCAGGGACAGGGTATCCATGGCTACACCTTC. Encoded protein: CASSSQGQGIHGYTF.

The chain joins TRBV28 to TRBJ1-4, with 9 bases aligning to TRBD1. CDR3 size: 17 residues. Germline V CDR1 and CDR2: MDHEN, SYDVKM. V lost 4 bases, J lost 0 bases, and 6 bases stayed unmatched. The CDR3 sequence is CASSSPGQGATNEKLFF. As DNA, the CDR3 is TGTGCCAGCAGTTCGCCGGGACAGGGCGCAACTAATGAAAAACTGTTTTTT. Supplemented by reference TRBV28 and TRBJ1-4, the full variable domain reads DVKVTQSSRYLVKRTGEKVFLECVQDMDHENMFWYRQDPGLGLRLIYFSYDVKMKEKGDIPEGYSVSREKKERFSLILESASTNQTSMYLCASSSPGQGATNEKLFFGSGTQLSVL.

The J gene is TRBJ2-1, the V gene TRBV7-9, with unresolved D. V was cut by 4 bases and J by 2 bases, with 6 bases left in between. The CDR3 has 13 residues. CDR1 SEHNR and CDR2 FQNEAQ come from the germline V gene (reference sequence). CDR3 amino acids: CASSSHPYNEQFF. In nucleotides, the CDR3 is TGTGCCAGCAGCTCCCATCCCTACAATGAGCAGTTCTTC.

The chain has TRBV7-2 and TRBJ2-1; 11 bases align to TRBD2. In germline, CDR1 is SGHTA, CDR2 FQGNSA. The CDR3 contains 14 residues. The J segment lost 11 bases and the V segment lost 4 bases, leaving 7 bases of the junction unmatched. CDR3 DNA: TGTGCCAGCAGCTCACCGGGACTAGCGGAAAAGCAGTTCTTC. Translating it yields CASSSPGLAEKQFF. The full variable domain, in which reference TRBV7-2 and TRBJ2-1 provide the parts outside the CDR3, is GAGVSQSPSNKVTEKGKDVELRCDPISGHTALYWYRQSLGQGLEFLIYFQGNSAPDKSGLPSDRFSAERTGGSVSTLTIQRTQQEDSAVYLCASSSPGLAEKQFFGPGTRLTVL.

The chain recombines TRBV30 with TRBJ1-1; the D is unclear. The CDR3 sequence is 13 residues long. V lost 7 bases and J lost 0, with 12 bases in between. Germline CDR1 reads GTSNPN; CDR2 reads SVGIG (reference sequence). CDR3 protein: CAFFSVVNTEAFF. The CDR3 bases are TGTGCCTTTTTCTCAGTAGTGAACACTGAAGCTTTCTTT.